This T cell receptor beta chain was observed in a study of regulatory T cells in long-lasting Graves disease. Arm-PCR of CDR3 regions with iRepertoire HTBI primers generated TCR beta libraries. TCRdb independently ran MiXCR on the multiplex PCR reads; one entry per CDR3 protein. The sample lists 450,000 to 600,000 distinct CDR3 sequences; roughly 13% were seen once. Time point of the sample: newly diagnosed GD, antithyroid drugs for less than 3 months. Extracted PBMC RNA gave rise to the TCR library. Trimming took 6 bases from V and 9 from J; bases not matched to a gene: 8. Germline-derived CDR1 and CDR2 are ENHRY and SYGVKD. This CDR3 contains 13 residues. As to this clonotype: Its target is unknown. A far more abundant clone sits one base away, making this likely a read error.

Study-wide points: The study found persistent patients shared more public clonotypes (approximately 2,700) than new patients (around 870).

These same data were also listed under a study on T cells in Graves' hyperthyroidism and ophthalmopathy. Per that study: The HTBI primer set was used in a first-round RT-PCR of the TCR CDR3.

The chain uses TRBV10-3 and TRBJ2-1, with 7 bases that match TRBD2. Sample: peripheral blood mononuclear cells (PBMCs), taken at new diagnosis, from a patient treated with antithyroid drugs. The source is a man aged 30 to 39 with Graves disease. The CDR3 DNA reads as TGTGCCATCAGCCGGGGGGACGTTGGTGAGCAGTTCTTC. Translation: CAISRGDVGEQFF.